In this sample, the clone carrying this T cell receptor beta chain turned up once. This specimen comes from a study of blood T cell repertoires in COVID-19. Across the study: The United States, Italy and Spain supplied acute and convalescent COVID-19 samples.

Per the original methods: How many nucleated cells were present was estimated from reference gene primer amplification. Libraries were prepared by immunoSEQ multiplex PCR; TCRdb keeps only in-frame clonotypes and omits some of them. Clone size and the V and J calls come from that table; the DNA yielded D and trimming. This sample has 250,000 to 300,000 clones, with about 88% found just once. Germline CDR1 MGHDK, CDR2 SYGVNS. The CDR3 runs to 13 residues. Deletions cut 4 bases from V and 4 bases from J, with 5 bases between. The material sequenced was peripheral blood. This TCR was recovered from a man aged 25-45 years with active or convalescent COVID-19. The rearrangement links TRBV25-1 to TRBJ1-6; no definite D call. CDR3: CASSADYNSPLHF. The CDR3 region has the DNA TGTGCCAGCAGTGCAGATTATAATTCACCCCTCCACTTT.